The present entry profiles one TCR beta chain with its context. The CDR3 length is 16 residues. Germline lookup yields CDR1 LNHDA and CDR2 SQIVND (reference sequence). J lost 0 bases, V lost 5 bases, and 6 bases had no gene match. This entry belongs to a study of blood T cell repertoires in COVID-19. Across the study: Both acute and convalescent COVID-19 samples were obtained from the United States, Italy and Spain. PBMCs, B-cell-depleted T cells, or T cells were the source of the cDNA or gDNA that made up the material.

Measured with immunoSEQ multiplex PCR; TCRdb has only the in-frame clones, and not every one. The sample has tens of thousands of clones; roughly 80% are singletons. The sample consisted of peripheral blood. The rearrangement links TRBV19 to TRBJ1-3; TRBD1 matches at 8 bases. The sequence came from a woman older than 75 with active or convalescent COVID-19. The CDR3 nucleotides read TGTGCCAGTAGTCTTCCCGGGACAGGCTCTGGAAACACCATATATTTT. This codes for CASSLPGTGSGNTIYF. Drawing the rest from reference TRBV19 and TRBJ1-3, the complete variable domain is DGGITQSPKYLFRKEGQNVTLSCEQNLNHDAMYWYRQDPGQGLRLIYYSQIVNDFQKGDIAEGYSVSREKKESFPLTVTSAQKNPTAFYLCASSLPGTGSGNTIYFGEGSWLTVV.